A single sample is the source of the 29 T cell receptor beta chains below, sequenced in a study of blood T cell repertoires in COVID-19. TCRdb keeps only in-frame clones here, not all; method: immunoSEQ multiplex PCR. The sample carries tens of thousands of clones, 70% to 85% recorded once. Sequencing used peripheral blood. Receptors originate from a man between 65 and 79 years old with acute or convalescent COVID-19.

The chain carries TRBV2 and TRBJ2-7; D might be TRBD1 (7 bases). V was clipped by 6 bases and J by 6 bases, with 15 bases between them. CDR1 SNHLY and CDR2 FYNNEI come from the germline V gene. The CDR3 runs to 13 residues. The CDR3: CASRIGRGVEQYF. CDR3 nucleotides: TGTGCCAGCAGAATCGGCAGGGGGGTCGAGCAGTACTTC. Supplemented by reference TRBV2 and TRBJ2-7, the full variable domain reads EPEVTQTPSHQVTQMGQEVILRCVPISNHLYFYWYRQILGQKVEFLVSFYNNEISEKSEIFDDQFSVERPDGSNFTLKIRSTKLEDSAMYFCASRIGRGVEQYFGPGTRLTVT.

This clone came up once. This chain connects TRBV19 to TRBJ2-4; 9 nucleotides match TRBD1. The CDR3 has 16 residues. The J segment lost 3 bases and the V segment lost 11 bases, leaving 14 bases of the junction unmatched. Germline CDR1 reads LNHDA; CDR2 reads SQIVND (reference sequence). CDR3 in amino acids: CASSPGTGLGKNIQYF. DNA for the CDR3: TGTGCCTCCTCCCCCGGGACAGGGCTTGGCAAAAACATTCAGTACTTC.

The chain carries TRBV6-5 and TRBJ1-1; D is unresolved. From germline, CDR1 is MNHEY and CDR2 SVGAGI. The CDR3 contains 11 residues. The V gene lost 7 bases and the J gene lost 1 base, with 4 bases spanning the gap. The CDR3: CASTGNTEAFF. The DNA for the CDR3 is TGTGCCAGCACGGGGAACACTGAAGCTTTCTTT.

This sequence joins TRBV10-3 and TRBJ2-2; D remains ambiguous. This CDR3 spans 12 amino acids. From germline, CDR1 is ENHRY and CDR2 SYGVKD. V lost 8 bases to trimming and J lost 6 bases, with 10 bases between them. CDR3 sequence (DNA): TGTGCCATCGGTCCGGGTGCCGGGGAGCTGTTTTTT. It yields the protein CAIGPGAGELFF.

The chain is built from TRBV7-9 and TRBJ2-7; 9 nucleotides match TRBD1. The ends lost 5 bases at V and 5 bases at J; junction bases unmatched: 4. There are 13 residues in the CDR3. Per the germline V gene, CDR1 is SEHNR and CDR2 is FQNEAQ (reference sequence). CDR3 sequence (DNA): TGTGCCAGCAGCCTGGACAGGGGAGACGAGCAGTACGTC. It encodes CASSLDRGDEQYV.

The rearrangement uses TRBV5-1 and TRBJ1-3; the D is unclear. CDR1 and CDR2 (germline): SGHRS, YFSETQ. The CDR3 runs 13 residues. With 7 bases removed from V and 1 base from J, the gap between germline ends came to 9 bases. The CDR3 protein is CASRTGSGNTIYF. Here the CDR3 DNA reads TGCGCCAGCCGAACGGGGTCTGGAAACACCATATATTTT.

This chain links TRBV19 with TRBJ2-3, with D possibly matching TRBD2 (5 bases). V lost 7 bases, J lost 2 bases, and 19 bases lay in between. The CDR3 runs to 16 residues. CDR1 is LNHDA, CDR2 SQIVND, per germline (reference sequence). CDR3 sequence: CASTSTGSSFTDTQYF. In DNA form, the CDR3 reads TGTGCCAGTACCTCCACGGGGTCCTCGTTCACAGATACGCAGTATTTT. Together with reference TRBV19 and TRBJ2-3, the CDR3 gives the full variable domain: DGGITQSPKYLFRKEGQNVTLSCEQNLNHDAMYWYRQDPGQGLRLIYYSQIVNDFQKGDIAEGYSVSREKKESFPLTVTSAQKNPTAFYLCASTSTGSSFTDTQYFGPGTRLTVL.

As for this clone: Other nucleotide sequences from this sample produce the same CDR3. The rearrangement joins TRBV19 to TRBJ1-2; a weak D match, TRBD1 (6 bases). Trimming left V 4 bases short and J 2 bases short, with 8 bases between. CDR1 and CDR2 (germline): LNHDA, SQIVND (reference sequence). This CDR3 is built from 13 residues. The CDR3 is CASSTDSNYGYTF. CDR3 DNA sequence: TGTGCCAGTAGTACGGACAGCAACTATGGCTACACCTTC.

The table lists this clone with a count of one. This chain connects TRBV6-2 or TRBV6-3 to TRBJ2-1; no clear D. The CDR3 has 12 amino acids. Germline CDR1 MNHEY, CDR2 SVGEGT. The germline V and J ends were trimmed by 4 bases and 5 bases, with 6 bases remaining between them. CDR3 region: CASSSPDNEQFF. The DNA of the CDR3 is TGTGCCAGCAGTTCCCCGGACAATGAGCAGTTCTTC.

DNA of the CDR3: TGTGCCAGCAGTGAAGCGTGGGGACTCCCGGTCTACGAGCAGTACGTC. Translating gives CASSEAWGLPVYEQYV. The V gene is TRBV6-1, the J gene TRBJ2-7, with D maybe TRBD2 (6 bases). This CDR3 contains 16 residues. Germline V gene data show CDR1 as MNHNS and CDR2 as SASEGT. With 0 bases removed from V and 3 bases from J, the gap between germline ends came to 15 bases.

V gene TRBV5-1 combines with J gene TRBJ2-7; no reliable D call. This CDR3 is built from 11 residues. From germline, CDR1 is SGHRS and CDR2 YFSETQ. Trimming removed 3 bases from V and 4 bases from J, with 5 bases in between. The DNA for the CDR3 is TGCGCCAGCAGCTACCAGTACGAGCAGTACTTC. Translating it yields CASSYQYEQYF.

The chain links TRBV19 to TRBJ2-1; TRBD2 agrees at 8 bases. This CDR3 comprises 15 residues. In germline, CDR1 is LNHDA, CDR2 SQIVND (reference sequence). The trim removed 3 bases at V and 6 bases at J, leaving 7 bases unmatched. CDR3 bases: TGTGCCAGTAGTATGGTCGGGGGGGCCCTCAATGAGCAGTTCTTC. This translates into CASSMVGGALNEQFF.

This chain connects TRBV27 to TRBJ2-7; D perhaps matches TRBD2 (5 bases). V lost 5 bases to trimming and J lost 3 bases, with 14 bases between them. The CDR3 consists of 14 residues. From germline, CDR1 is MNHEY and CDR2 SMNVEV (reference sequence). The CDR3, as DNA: TGTGCCAGCAGTCCTTACCCGGGGAGCTACGAGCAGTACGTC. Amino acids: CASSPYPGSYEQYV.

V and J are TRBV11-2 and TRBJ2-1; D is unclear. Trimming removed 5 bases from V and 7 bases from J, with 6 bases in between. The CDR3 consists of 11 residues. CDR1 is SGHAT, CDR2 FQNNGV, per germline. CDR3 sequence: CASSNINEQFF. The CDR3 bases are TGTGCCAGCAGCAATATTAATGAGCAGTTCTTC.

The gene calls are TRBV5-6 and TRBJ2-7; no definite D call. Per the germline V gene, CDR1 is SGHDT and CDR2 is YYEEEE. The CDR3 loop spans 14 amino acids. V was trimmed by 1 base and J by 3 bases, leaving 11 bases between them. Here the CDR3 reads CASSLQLNSYEQYF. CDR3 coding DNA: TGTGCCAGCAGCTTGCAACTGAATAGCTACGAGCAGTACTTC.

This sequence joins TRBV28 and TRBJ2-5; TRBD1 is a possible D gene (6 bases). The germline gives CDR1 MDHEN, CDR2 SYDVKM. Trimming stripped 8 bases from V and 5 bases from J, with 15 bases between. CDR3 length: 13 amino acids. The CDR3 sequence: CASGGPNRETQYF. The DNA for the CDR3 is TGTGCCAGCGGGGGCCCGAATCGGGAGACCCAGTACTTC.

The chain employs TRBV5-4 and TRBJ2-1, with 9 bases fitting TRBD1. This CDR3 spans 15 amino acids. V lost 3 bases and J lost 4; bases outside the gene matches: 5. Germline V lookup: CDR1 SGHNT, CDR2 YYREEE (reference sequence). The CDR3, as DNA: TGTGCCAGCAGCTCGGGGACAGGGAATTACAATGAGCAGTTCTTC. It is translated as CASSSGTGNYNEQFF.

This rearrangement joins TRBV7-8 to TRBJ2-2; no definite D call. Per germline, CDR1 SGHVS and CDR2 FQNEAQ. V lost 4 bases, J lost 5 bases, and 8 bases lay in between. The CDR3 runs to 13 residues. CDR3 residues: CASSSPVTGELFF. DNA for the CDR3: TGTGCCAGCAGCTCCCCTGTGACCGGGGAGCTGTTTTTT.

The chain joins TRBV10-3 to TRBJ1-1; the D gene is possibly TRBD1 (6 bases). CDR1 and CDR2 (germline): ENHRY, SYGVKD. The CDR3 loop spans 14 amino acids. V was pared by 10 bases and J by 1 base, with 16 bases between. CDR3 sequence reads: CATIRDNSNTEAFF. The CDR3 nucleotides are TGTGCCACAATCCGGGACAACTCGAACACTGAAGCTTTCTTT.

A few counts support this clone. The CDR3 coding sequence is TGTGCCAGCAGCTTAGCACAGAGCAATCAGCCCCAGCATTTT. Protein product: CASSLAQSNQPQHF. This sequence joins TRBV11-2 and TRBJ1-5; the D is unclear. This CDR3 comprises 14 residues. Trimming left V 1 base short and J 1 base short, with 5 bases between. Germline loops: CDR1 SGHAT, CDR2 FQNNGV. Using reference TRBV11-2 and TRBJ1-5 for the parts outside the CDR3, the full variable domain is EAGVAQSPRYKIIEKRQSVAFWCNPISGHATLYWYQQILGQGPKLLIQFQNNGVVDDSQLPKDRFSAERLKGVDSTLKIQPAKLEDSAVYLCASSLAQSNQPQHFGDGTRLSIL.

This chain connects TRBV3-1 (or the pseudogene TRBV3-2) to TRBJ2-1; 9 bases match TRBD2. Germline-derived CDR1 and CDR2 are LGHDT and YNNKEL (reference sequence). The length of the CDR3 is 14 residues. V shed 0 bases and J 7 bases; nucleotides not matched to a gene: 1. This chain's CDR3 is CASSQDTSGNEQFF. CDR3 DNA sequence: TGTGCCAGCAGCCAAGATACTAGCGGGAATGAGCAGTTCTTC.

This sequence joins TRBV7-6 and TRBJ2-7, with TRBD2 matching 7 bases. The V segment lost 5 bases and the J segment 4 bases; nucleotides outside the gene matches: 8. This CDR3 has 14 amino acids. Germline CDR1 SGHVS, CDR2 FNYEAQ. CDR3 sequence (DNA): TGTGCCAGCAGCCGAGGGCGGGGGAGGTACGAGCAGTACTTC. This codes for CASSRGRGRYEQYF.

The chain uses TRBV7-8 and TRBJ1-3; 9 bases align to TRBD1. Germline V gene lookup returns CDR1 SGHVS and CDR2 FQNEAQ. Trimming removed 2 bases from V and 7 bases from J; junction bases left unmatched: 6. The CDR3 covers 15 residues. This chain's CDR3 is CASSLRTGVRNTIYF. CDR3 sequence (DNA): TGTGCCAGCAGCTTAAGGACAGGGGTTCGGAACACCATATATTTT. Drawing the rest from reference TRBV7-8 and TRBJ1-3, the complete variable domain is GAGVSQSPRYKVAKRGQDVALRCDPISGHVSLFWYQQALGQGPEFLTYFQNEAQLDKSGLPSDRFFAERPEGSVSTLKIQRTQQEDSAVYLCASSLRTGVRNTIYFGEGSWLTVV.

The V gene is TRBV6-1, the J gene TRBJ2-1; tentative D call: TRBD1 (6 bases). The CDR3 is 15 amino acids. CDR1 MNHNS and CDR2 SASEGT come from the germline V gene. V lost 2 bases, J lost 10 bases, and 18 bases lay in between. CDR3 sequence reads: CASSERSPRGGEQFF. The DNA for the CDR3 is TGTGCCAGCAGTGAACGGTCCCCCAGGGGTGGGGAGCAGTTCTTC.

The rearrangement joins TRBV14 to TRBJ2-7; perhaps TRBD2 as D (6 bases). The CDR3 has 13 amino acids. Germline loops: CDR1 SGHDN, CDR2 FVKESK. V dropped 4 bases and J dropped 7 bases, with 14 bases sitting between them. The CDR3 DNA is TGTGCCAGCAGCCTCCGGGAGACTGGTGAGCAGTACGTC. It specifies CASSLRETGEQYV.

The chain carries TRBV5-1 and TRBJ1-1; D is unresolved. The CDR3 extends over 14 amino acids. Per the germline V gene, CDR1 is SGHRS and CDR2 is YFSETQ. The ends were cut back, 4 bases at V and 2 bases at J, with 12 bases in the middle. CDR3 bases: TGCGCCAGCAGCCCCGAGGTGAGAAACACTGAAGCTTTCTTT. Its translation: CASSPEVRNTEAFF.

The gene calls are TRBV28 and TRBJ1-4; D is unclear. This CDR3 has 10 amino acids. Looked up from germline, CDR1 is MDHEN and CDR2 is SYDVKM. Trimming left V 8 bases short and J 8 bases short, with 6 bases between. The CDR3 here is CASYFEKLFF. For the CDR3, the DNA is TGTGCCAGCTATTTCGAAAAACTGTTTTTT.

CDR3 residues: CASSQDRGNTEAFF. The CDR3 bases are TGCGCCAGCAGCCAAGACAGGGGGAACACTGAAGCTTTCTTT. V and J are TRBV4-1 and TRBJ1-1, with a weak D call TRBD1 (6 bases). Germline assignment: CDR1 MGHRA and CDR2 YSYEKL. The CDR3 has 14 amino acids. V lost 0 bases and J 1 base, leaving 6 bases between the germline ends.

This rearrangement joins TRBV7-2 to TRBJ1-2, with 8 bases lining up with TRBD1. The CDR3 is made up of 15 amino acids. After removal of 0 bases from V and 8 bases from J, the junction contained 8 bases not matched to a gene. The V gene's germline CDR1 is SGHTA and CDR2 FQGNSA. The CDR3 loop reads CASSLAPGQGVGYTF. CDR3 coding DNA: TGTGCCAGCAGCTTAGCGCCAGGACAGGGTGTAGGCTACACCTTC.